What follows are 27 T cell receptor beta chains derived from one specimen sequenced in a study of T cell changes during pregnancy in multiple sclerosis (dated by TCRdb to 2018 to 2020). The method behind the library was the immunoSEQ multiplex PCR assay. The immuneACCESS repertoire file appears here via TCRdb, limited to in-frame rearrangements. These files lack a portion of the clones; in checked studies, under half of the deficit traces to unresolved V genes, and the cause of the others is not known. Present in this sample are under 70,000 clones, 94% of which were seen just once. The biggest ten clones account for about 2.5% of the sample. The sample here was CD8+ T cells from peripheral blood mononuclear cells, taken after pregnancy. The receptors stem from a female donor with multiple sclerosis, enrolled in a pregnancy study.

The chain combines TRBV9 with TRBJ2-5, with no clear D. This CDR3 is 15 amino acids long. Germline assignment: CDR1 SGDLS and CDR2 YYNGEE. Trimming removed 3 bases at V and 4 bases at J, with 16 bases between. In DNA form, the CDR3 reads TGTGCCAGCAGCGCCAACCCGACGGGTTCAGAGACCCAGTACTTC. This codes for CASSANPTGSETQYF.

The chain uses TRBV9 and TRBJ1-1; D uncertain. CDR1 and CDR2 from the germline V gene are SGDLS and YYNGEE. CDR3 length equals 14 residues. The ends were cut back, 0 bases at V and 3 bases at J, with 9 bases in the middle. The CDR3 DNA is TGTGCCAGCAGCGTAGGAGGGTATCACACTGAAGCTTTCTTT. It is translated as CASSVGGYHTEAFF.

The chain carries TRBV27 and TRBJ2-7; TRBD2 aligns across 8 bases. The length of the CDR3 is 14 residues. The germline gives CDR1 MNHEY, CDR2 SMNVEV (reference sequence). The ends lost 5 bases at V and 3 bases at J; junction bases unmatched: 6. CDR3 sequence (DNA): TGTGCCAGCAGTGGGAGCGGGAGTAACTACGAGCAGTACTTC. Translated, it gives CASSGSGSNYEQYF.

This clone has a handful of counts. The chain links TRBV9 to TRBJ1-2, with TRBD1 as a possible D gene (5 bases). The CDR3 spans 12 residues. Per the germline V gene, CDR1 is SGDLS and CDR2 is YYNGEE. V was trimmed by 4 bases and J by 10 bases, leaving 14 bases between them. The CDR3 here is CASSPWGGDYTF. For the CDR3, the DNA is TGTGCCAGCAGCCCCTGGGGGGGTGACTACACCTTC.

V is TRBV19 and J is TRBJ2-7; 13 nucleotides line up with TRBD2. The CDR3 runs to 15 residues. V shed 4 bases and J 5 bases; nucleotides not matched to a gene: 5. The germline CDR1 and CDR2 sequences are LNHDA and SQIVND (reference sequence). CDR3 sequence: CASSTTSGRVHEQYF. CDR3 bases: TGTGCCAGTAGTACCACTAGCGGGAGGGTCCACGAGCAGTACTTC.

This chain uses TRBV29-1 with TRBJ2-1; 9 positions agree with TRBD2. The CDR3 consists of 17 residues. The V gene's germline CDR1 is SQVTM and CDR2 ANQGSEA. The V segment lost 4 bases and the J segment 0 bases; nucleotides outside the gene matches: 10. In DNA form, the CDR3 reads TGCAGCGTTGCCTTCCTAGCGGGGCCCAGCTCCTACAATGAGCAGTTCTTC. Protein: CSVAFLAGPSSYNEQFF.

CDR3 bases: TGTGCCAGTAGTCGTTCCTACAATGAGCAGTTCTTC. Translating it yields CASSRSYNEQFF. The chain recombines TRBV19 with TRBJ2-1; unclear D gene. The length of the CDR3 is 12 residues. V was clipped by 5 bases and J by 1 base, with 3 bases between them. Germline-derived CDR1 and CDR2 are LNHDA and SQIVND (reference sequence).

The V and J genes are TRBV27 and TRBJ1-3; maybe TRBD1 (5 bases). With 6 bases removed from V and 2 bases from J, the gap between germline ends came to 14 bases. CDR1 is MNHEY, CDR2 SMNVEV, per germline (reference sequence). This CDR3 is 15 amino acids long. CDR3 in DNA: TGTGCCAGCAGAGGGGCCGGAGAAACTGGAAACACCATATATTTT. Translated, it gives CASRGAGETGNTIYF.

The chain employs TRBV6-5 and TRBJ2-1; 8 bases are shared with TRBD2. Germline V CDR1 and CDR2: MNHEY, SVGAGI. J was trimmed by 3 bases and V by 4 bases; bases with no gene match: 8. CDR3 size: 16 residues. CDR3 in amino acids: CASSSGSGSDYNEQFF. DNA for the CDR3: TGTGCCAGCAGTTCGGGAAGCGGGAGTGACTACAATGAGCAGTTCTTC.

A word on this clone: Additional DNA sequences in this sample encode the identical CDR3. The J gene is TRBJ2-7, the V gene TRBV6-1, with a possible D match to TRBD1 (5 bases). This CDR3 spans 13 amino acids. V dropped 0 bases and J dropped 2 bases, with 5 bases sitting between them. Germline-derived CDR1 and CDR2 are MNHNS and SASEGT. The CDR3 DNA is TGTGCCAGCAGTGAAGCGACAGCCTACGAGCAGTACTTC. This encodes CASSEATAYEQYF.

V is TRBV2 and J is TRBJ2-7, with D perhaps matching TRBD2 (6 bases). The CDR3 extends over 12 amino acids. The germline V gene encodes CDR1 SNHLY and CDR2 FYNNEI. Between the trimmed V and J ends, which lost 10 bases and 7 bases, there was a span of 17 bases. CDR3 in amino acids: CATKTPGVEQYF. The CDR3 DNA reads as TGTGCCACCAAAACCCCGGGAGTTGAGCAGTACTTC.

This clone appeared a single time. The gene calls are TRBV30 and TRBJ1-4; 7 nucleotides line up with TRBD1. The CDR3 has 11 amino acids. The junction had 2 bases not matched to a gene; V was cut back by 1 base and J by 12 bases. Per germline, CDR1 GTSNPN and CDR2 SVGIG (reference sequence). Written as DNA, the CDR3 is TGTGCCTGGAGTGCCGGGACAGAACTGTTTTTT. Its translation is CAWSAGTELFF.

The rearrangement links TRBV6-1 to TRBJ2-7; 14 positions agree with TRBD2. With 4 bases clipped from V and 0 bases from J, the junction kept 5 bases outside the gene matches. Germline values: CDR1 MNHNS, CDR2 SASEGT. This CDR3 is 17 amino acids long. The CDR3 protein is CASSAGTSGSFSYEQYF. The CDR3 nucleotides are TGTGCCAGCAGTGCCGGGACTAGCGGGAGTTTCTCCTACGAGCAGTACTTC.

The chain employs TRBV6-5 and TRBJ2-1; D ambiguous. Germline V CDR1 and CDR2: MNHEY, SVGAGI. The V and J ends lost 4 bases and 10 bases respectively, with 8 bases between them. The CDR3 is 11 residues long. CDR3 nucleotides: TGTGCCAGCAGTTTAGCCTCCGAGCAGTTCTTC. It yields the protein CASSLASEQFF.

V and J are TRBV2 and TRBJ2-5; possibly TRBD1 for D (6 bases). CDR3 size: 15 residues. The V gene's germline CDR1 is SNHLY and CDR2 FYNNEI. Between the trimmed V and J ends, which lost 3 bases and 1 base, there was a span of 12 bases. The CDR3 DNA follows: TGTGCCAGCAGTGAGGTTGGGGACACCCAAGAGACCCAGTACTTC. Protein product: CASSEVGDTQETQYF.

The CDR3 sequence is CASSLGGDEQFF. CDR3 nucleotide sequence: TGTGCCAGCAGCTTAGGGGGGGATGAGCAGTTCTTC. V gene TRBV11-2 combines with J gene TRBJ2-1; TRBD2 is a possible D gene (6 bases). The CDR3 extends over 12 amino acids. V lost 1 base and J 8 bases, leaving 6 bases between the germline ends. CDR1 SGHAT and CDR2 FQNNGV come from the germline V gene. Drawing the rest from reference TRBV11-2 and TRBJ2-1, the complete variable domain is EAGVAQSPRYKIIEKRQSVAFWCNPISGHATLYWYQQILGQGPKLLIQFQNNGVVDDSQLPKDRFSAERLKGVDSTLKIQPAKLEDSAVYLCASSLGGDEQFFGPGTRLTVL.

The genes are TRBV27 and TRBJ2-7, with 8 bases lining up with TRBD2. The length of the CDR3 is 16 residues. V was pared by 0 bases and J by 2 bases, with 6 bases of the junction left unmatched. Germline CDR1 and CDR2: MNHEY and SMNVEV (reference sequence). The CDR3, as DNA: TGTGCCAGCAGTTTATCGATTTTAGCGGGGACCTACGAGCAGTACTTC. Translated: CASSLSILAGTYEQYF.

This clone was detected once. Other DNA sequences from this sample encode an identical CDR3 as well. The chain has TRBV27 and TRBJ2-7; the D gene is possibly TRBD2 (5 bases). Germline V gene data show CDR1 as MNHEY and CDR2 as SMNVEV (reference sequence). V lost 6 bases and J 0 bases, leaving 9 bases between the germline ends. The CDR3 runs to 13 residues. CDR3 in DNA: TGTGCCAGCAGCCTCAGCGGCTCCTACGAGCAGTACTTC. Its protein product is CASSLSGSYEQYF.

The chain couples TRBV9 to TRBJ2-1; 7 bases map to TRBD2. The trim removed 0 bases at V and 3 bases at J, leaving 6 bases unmatched. The CDR3 consists of 16 residues. Per germline, CDR1 SGDLS and CDR2 YYNGEE. The CDR3 region has the DNA TGTGCCAGCAGCGTAGAAGGACTAGGTGGCTACAATGAGCAGTTCTTC. Amino acid sequence: CASSVEGLGGYNEQFF.

V usage is TRBV4-1 and J usage is TRBJ1-1; D perhaps matches TRBD1 (5 bases). CDR1 and CDR2 (germline): MGHRA, YSYEKL. Between the trimmed V and J ends, which lost 4 bases and 1 base, there was a span of 10 bases. This CDR3 is 14 amino acids long. The CDR3 region is CASSPRGGNTEAFF. The DNA of the CDR3 is TGCGCCAGCAGCCCACGCGGGGGGAACACTGAAGCTTTCTTT.

This chain connects TRBV5-1 to TRBJ1-1; 7 bases agree with TRBD1. The V and J ends lost 4 bases and 4 bases, in that order; junction bases with no gene match: 7. The CDR3 has 14 amino acids. Germline values: CDR1 SGHRS, CDR2 YFSETQ. The CDR3 sequence is CASSVSQGGTEAFF. The CDR3 nucleotides are TGCGCCAGCAGCGTAAGCCAGGGGGGCACTGAAGCTTTCTTT.

This rearrangement joins TRBV4-3 to TRBJ2-5; D uncertain. Trimming shortened V by 0 bases and J by 1 base, and 9 bases separated the two germline ends. Germline V gives CDR1 LGHNA, CDR2 YSLEER. The CDR3 runs to 15 residues. The CDR3 region has the DNA TGCGCCAGCAGCCAAGATCCCGCAGGCCAAGAGACCCAGTACTTC. Protein: CASSQDPAGQETQYF.

This sequence joins TRBV10-1 and TRBJ2-7, with 12 bases that match TRBD2. The germline gives CDR1 WNHNN, CDR2 SYGVQD (reference sequence). The CDR3 consists of 15 residues. V was clipped by 6 bases and J by 3 bases; unmatched bases: 6. The CDR3: CASSDTSGRNYEQYF. The CDR3 DNA follows: TGCGCCAGCAGCGACACTAGCGGGAGGAACTACGAGCAGTACTTC.

The J gene is TRBJ2-7, the V gene TRBV6-1, with 8 bases that match TRBD1. The CDR3 is 15 residues long. Per germline, CDR1 MNHNS and CDR2 SASEGT. With 3 bases clipped from V and 7 bases from J, the junction kept 11 bases outside the gene matches. DNA of the CDR3: TGTGCCAGCAGTGAGTGGCAGGGGGCGAATTGGGAGCAGTACTTC. It translates to CASSEWQGANWEQYF.

CDR3: CATAEAAAFF. The DNA for the CDR3 is TGTGCCACCGCGGAGGCGGCAGCTTTCTTT. This sequence joins TRBV6-1 and TRBJ1-1; the D is unclear. V was pared by 10 bases and J by 10 bases, with 13 bases between. Germline-derived CDR1 and CDR2 are MNHNS and SASEGT. This CDR3 contains 10 residues.

CDR3 nucleotide sequence: TGTGCCAGTGCCGGGACACCCTACAATGAGCAGTTCTTC. It translates to CASAGTPYNEQFF. J is TRBJ2-1 and V is TRBV19, with TRBD1 as a possible D gene (6 bases). The CDR3 runs to 13 residues. V dropped 8 bases and J dropped 2 bases, with 10 bases sitting between them. Germline loops: CDR1 LNHDA, CDR2 SQIVND (reference sequence).

The V call is TRBV7-9, the J call TRBJ2-7; maybe TRBD1 (6 bases). This CDR3 has 13 amino acids. The V end was cut by 5 bases, the J end by 4 bases, with 12 bases between. CDR1 is SEHNR, CDR2 FQNEAQ, per germline (reference sequence). The CDR3 loop reads CASSQWGRYEQYF. The DNA for the CDR3 is TGTGCCAGCAGCCAGTGGGGGCGGTACGAGCAGTACTTC.